This paragraph reports one TCR beta chain. This clone's antigen is unknown. Base qualities are not at hand, and no much larger clone is one base apart. Each donor gave one peripheral blood draw, averaging approximately 0.12 L, which was collected into heparinised tubes. A BD FACSAria II was used to sort naive, central memory, regulatory and stem cell-like memory CD4+ T cells with a panel that included CD45RO, CCR7, CD25, CD127, CD95 and CD27. Every sorted population had a purity above 95%. PBMCs were isolated right away by Lymphoprep density gradient centrifugation and were stained directly, without culture. So that batch effects would be minimized, each experiment stained and sorted samples in pairs, pairing one healthy donor with one patient. All of the isolated RNA was reverse transcribed with the High Capacity cDNA Reverse Transcription Kit, so expressed TCRB transcripts were sequenced. Naive, central memory and regulatory T cell samples underwent deep immunoSEQ sequencing, averaging approximately 3.3 million total reads per sample. Sorted cells were lysed in RLT buffer, and RNA was extracted using DNase-treated RNeasy Micro or Mini kits according to cell number. To prevent cross-contamination, every cell subset was processed on its own, while patient and healthy donor samples were processed together. Using the immunoSEQ multiplex PCR, TCRB sequences were amplified from cDNA into 87-bp fragments spanning the CDR3 region. Amplicons were sequenced on the Illumina HiSeq platform. Concerning the study's data processing: Synthetic template baselines were used to correct PCR bias computationally, reads within Hamming distance 2 were collapsed together, and singletons that could not be merged were discarded. Reads were aligned against IMGT to assign V, D and J genes, CDR3 length and insertions or deletions at six rearrangement sites. Clonotype counts were normalized to sorted cell number within each subset before computing true diversity and Gini coefficients with the tcR R package. Repertoire sharing was quantified using the overlap coefficient calculated on TCRB nucleotide sequences. Sourced from immuneACCESS, this table was stored by TCRdb with only in-frame sequences that have V and J called. A share of the clones is absent; for the studies checked, an unresolved V gene accounts for under half, and the remainder has no known explanation. V, J and clone size reflect that table, while D and trimming were determined from the DNA. The sample profile shows under 400,000 clones; around 15% of them were found once. Roughly 7% of the sample is held by the ten biggest clonotypes.

The entry originates in a study of beta chain features in type 1 diabetes (dated by TCRdb to about 2018). The study in broad terms: No differences in mean age, gender distribution, total cell number or subset yield were found between patients and healthy donors. A total of under 120,000,000 sorted cells were examined across all samples, and RNA yield correlated strongly with the number of cells per subset. In the study, TCRB repertoires of sorted circulating CD4+ T cell subsets from recently diagnosed type 1 diabetes patients were compared with those of matched healthy donors. Naive and central memory subsets were obtained from all 28 donors, but regulatory and stem cell-like memory subsets were isolated from only 8 patients and 8 healthy donors.

Overall results and qualifications from the work: Patients with type 1 diabetes made fewer insertions and deleted more nucleotides at VDJ recombination sites, implying thymic rearrangement abnormalities. The naive, central memory and regulatory TCRB repertoires appeared to resemble one another more closely among patients than among healthy donors. HLA sub-analyses involved small numbers of individuals, so any influence of HLA type on TCRB rearrangement remained unresolved. A moderate but significant shortening of TCRB CDR3 length was observed in type 1 diabetes patients in all four CD4+ subsets. Shorter templates might be favored by PCR, yet because patient and control samples were amplified and corrected together, any such skew would affect both groups equally. Because cDNA was sequenced instead of genomic DNA, highly expressing activated cells could be over-represented, though the groups showed no difference in activation or CD3 levels.

The source material was central memory CD4+ T cells from blood. The source of this sequence is a man younger than 40 in good health.

The CDR3 loop reads CASSKVAGATTVYNEQFF. The DNA sequence reads TGTGCCAGCAGCAAGGTAGCGGGGGCCACAACGGTCTACAATGAGCAGTTCTTC. The chain was built from TRBV5-6 and TRBJ2-1; 9 of the junction bases match TRBD2. The germline V gene supplies CDR1 SGHDT and CDR2 YYEEEE. The germline V end is reduced by 4 bases and the J end by 3 bases; junction bases left unmatched: 14. Including the terminal cysteine and phenylalanine, the CDR3 comprises 18 residues. Only the CDR3 portion is preserved as DNA: 54 bases, with reading frame beginning at the first base.